Listed below are T cell receptor beta chains from one sample, sequenced in a study of high-grade serous ovarian cancer treatment subgroups. Measured with immunoSEQ multiplex PCR; TCRdb has only the in-frame clones, and not every one. Seen here are tens of thousands of clones, about 80% observed once, and the top ten hold about 2%. Input material: tumor tissue. The receptors were gathered from a human donor with high-grade serous ovarian cancer. The CDR3 runs from the conserved cysteine through the conserved F or W. The D gene is left open where the match is weak. Expanded clones are given a class, and other clones once, few, many or no size at all.

>TRBJ2-7|TRBD1|-|TRBV5-4
TGTGCCAGCAGCTCCCTCCTCGACAGGGCCCCCTACGAGCAGTACTTC
CASSSLLDRAPYEQYF
>TRBJ2-7|-|-|TRBV13
TGTGCCAGCAGTCGAGCACGGGGAACCTACGAGCAGTACTTC
CASSRARGTYEQYF
>TRBJ1-1|-|-|TRBV7-9
TGTGCCCAAGGTCCAATGAGCACTGAAGCTTTCTTT
CAQGPMSTEAFF
>TRBJ1-4|-|-|TRBV7-2
TGTGCCAGCAGCTTAGAATGGAGGGGGATTGAAAAACTGTTTTTT
CASSLEWRGIEKLFF
>TRBJ2-2|-|once|TRBV7-9
TGTGCCAGCAGCTTAATCCGGGAGAGACCCAACACCGGGGAGCTGTTTTTT
CASSLIRERPNTGELFF
>TRBJ2-3|TRBD2|-|TRBV6-1
TGTGCCAGCAGAGAACGCGGGACTAGCCAAGATACGCAGTATTTT
CASRERGTSQDTQYF
>TRBJ1-1|-|once|TRBV27
TGTGCCAGCAGTGTACAGGGCGCGAACACTGAAGCTTTCTTT
CASSVQGANTEAFF
>TRBJ2-7|-|-|TRBV28
TGTGCCAGCAGTTTGGGGTTCTACGAGCAGTACTTC
CASSLGFYEQYF
>TRBJ2-1|-|-|TRBV29-1
TGCAGCGTTGAAGTACACAATGAGCAGTTCTTC
CSVEVHNEQFF
>TRBJ1-2|-|-|TRBV6-5
TGTGCCAGCAGTTACGACAGCCACTATGGCTACACCTTC
CASSYDSHYGYTF
>TRBJ1-6|TRBD1|-|TRBV2
TGTGCCAGCAGAGCGCGACAGGGAAATTCACCCCTCCACTTT
CASRARQGNSPLHF
>TRBJ2-1|-|once|TRBV11-3
TGTGCCAGCAGCTTGGGAGGTTTGGGTGAGCAGTTCTTC
CASSLGGLGEQFF
>TRBJ2-5|-|once|TRBV28
TGTGCCAGCAGTTTTGTTGGTAGGGGGACCCAGTACTTC
CASSFVGRGTQYF
>TRBJ2-1|TRBD1|-|TRBV5-4
TGTGCCAGCAGAGGGACAGGGCTGACTAATGAGCAGTTCTTC
CASRGTGLTNEQFF
>TRBJ2-7|TRBD1|-|TRBV5-4
TGTGCCAGCAGCCCCTTCCCGGGACAGGGCTACGAGCAGTACTTC
CASSPFPGQGYEQYF
>TRBJ1-1|-|-|TRBV9
TGTGCCAGCAGCGTAAACAGAAACACTGAAGCTTTCTTT
CASSVNRNTEAFF
>TRBJ1-2|-|-|TRBV7-8
TGTGCCAGCAGCTTAGGAGAGCTGGGGAGGGGAGCGGGCTACACCTTC
CASSLGELGRGAGYTF
>TRBJ2-1|TRBD2|-|TRBV14
TGTGCCAGCAGCCAAGATAGGACTAGCGGGAGCTCGAGTGAGCAGTTCTTC
CASSQDRTSGSSSEQFF
>TRBJ2-1|-|-|TRBV7-8
TGTGCCAGCAGCTTAGTTAAGACGGCTGAGCAGTTCTTC
CASSLVKTAEQFF
>TRBJ2-4|TRBD2|-|TRBV15
TGTGCCACCAGCAGAGACTATCGGGGGACTAGCGGGAGTGTGAACTTC
CATSRDYRGTSGSVNF
>TRBJ2-6|-|-|TRBV27
TGTGCCAGCAGTTTCCTCTCTGGGGCCAACGTCCTGACTTTC
CASSFLSGANVLTF
>TRBJ2-1|-|-|TRBV15
TGTGCCACCTCACAGGGTCGGCCCAATGAGCAGTTCTTC
CATSQGRPNEQFF
>TRBJ2-7|TRBD1|-|TRBV29-1
TGCAGCGTTGACTCAGGGGGTGAGCAGTACTTC
CSVDSGGEQYF
>TRBJ2-7|-|-|TRBV11-1
TGTGCCAGCAGCTTAGGGGACTTCTACGAGCAGTACTTC
CASSLGDFYEQYF
>TRBJ2-2|TRBD2|-|TRBV27
TGTGCCAGCAGTTCATTACCCCTTGGGGGCGGGAGGGGTTCTCGTCTTGAGACCGGGGAGCTGTTTTTT
CASSSLPLGGGRGSRLETGELFF
>TRBJ2-7|-|-|TRBV6-5
TGTGCCAGCATGCAGGGGCAGGGGAGTTCTTACGAGCAGTACTTC
CASMQGQGSSYEQYF
>TRBJ2-7|-|-|TRBV7-9
TGTGCCAGCAGCTCAAGCTTCTCCTCCTACGAGCAGTACTTC
CASSSSFSSYEQYF
>TRBJ2-3|-|-|TRBV2
TGTGCCAGCGGGCAGAATACGCAGTATTTT
CASGQNTQYF
>TRBJ2-4|-|-|TRBV5-3
TGTGCCAGAAGCTTGTTCTTCGGGATTCAGTACTTC
CARSLFFGIQYF
>TRBJ2-5|TRBD1|-|TRBV5-8
TGTGCCAGCAGGATGAGGACAGGGTGGTTGACCCAGTACTTC
CASRMRTGWLTQYF
>TRBJ2-4|-|-|TRBV5-1
TGCGCCAGCAGCGACGCGGGGGCCAAAAACATTCAGTACTTC
CASSDAGAKNIQYF
>TRBJ2-5|-|few|TRBV28
TGTGCCAGCAGTTTCCAACCAGGGTCGCCACAAGAGACCCAGTACTTC
CASSFQPGSPQETQYF
>TRBJ2-1|TRBD2|once|TRBV6-6
TGTGCCAGCAGCCAGGGACTAGCGGGAGACGATGAGCAGTTCTTC
CASSQGLAGDDEQFF
>TRBJ2-3|-|-|TRBV5-8
TGTGCCAGCAGGTCCGAGAACACAGATACGCAGTATTTT
CASRSENTDTQYF
>TRBJ2-3|-|-|TRBV15
TGTGCCACCAGCAGTGACACCTCGGGGAGCACAGATACGCAGTATTTT
CATSSDTSGSTDTQYF
>TRBJ1-2|TRBD1|-|TRBV7-9
TGTGCCAGCAGCTCTTACTTGGACAGGGGCAGGGGCTACACCTTC
CASSSYLDRGRGYTF
>TRBJ2-7|-|few|TRBV5-6
TGTGCCAGCAGCCTCCCCCCGGGCGAGCAGTACTTC
CASSLPPGEQYF
>TRBJ2-7|-|-|TRBV28
TGTGCCAGCAGTTTACAGACTGTCAGTCCCCAGTACTTC
CASSLQTVSPQYF
>TRBJ1-2|-|-|TRBV27
TGTGCCAGCAGCGGGGGAAGCTATGGCTACACCTTC
CASSGGSYGYTF
>TRBJ2-1|-|-|TRBV27
TGTGCCAGCAGTTTATCCGAGTACAATGAGCAGTTCTTC
CASSLSEYNEQFF
>TRBJ2-7|-|-|TRBV19
TGTGCCAGTAGTATGGTTTCAGGCAATTCCTACGAGCAGTACTTC
CASSMVSGNSYEQYF
>TRBJ2-3|TRBD2|-|TRBV29-1
TGCAGCGTTCGGGCGGGAGGTAAAGATACGCAGTATTTT
CSVRAGGKDTQYF
>TRBJ2-4|-|few|TRBV28
TGTGCCAGCAGCCCGCCACAGAGAAACATTCAGTACTTC
CASSPPQRNIQYF
>TRBJ2-2|TRBD2|-|TRBV7-7
TGTGCTAGCAGCTTAGTTCCTAGCGGCGGGGAGCTGTTTTTT
CASSLVPSGGELFF
>TRBJ2-7|-|-|TRBV18
TGTGCCAGCTCGTTTAGGTCCACCTACGAGCAGTACTTC
CASSFRSTYEQYF
>TRBJ1-2|-|-|TRBV11-1
TGTGCCAGCAGCCATCCCAACTATGGCTACACCTTC
CASSHPNYGYTF
>TRBJ2-5|TRBD2|-|TRBV11-2
TGTGCCAGCAGCGACAAATCACCCGGGACTAGGTGGGGATTTGAGACCCAGTACTTC
CASSDKSPGTRWGFETQYF
>TRBJ2-2|-|once|TRBV5-1
TGCGCCAGCAGCTTGCCGGGACGAGGAGGCGGGGAGCTGTTTTTT
CASSLPGRGGGELFF
>TRBJ2-4|TRBD1|-|TRBV2
TGTGCCAGCAGAGCCTGGACAGGGGAGGACATTCAGTACTTC
CASRAWTGEDIQYF